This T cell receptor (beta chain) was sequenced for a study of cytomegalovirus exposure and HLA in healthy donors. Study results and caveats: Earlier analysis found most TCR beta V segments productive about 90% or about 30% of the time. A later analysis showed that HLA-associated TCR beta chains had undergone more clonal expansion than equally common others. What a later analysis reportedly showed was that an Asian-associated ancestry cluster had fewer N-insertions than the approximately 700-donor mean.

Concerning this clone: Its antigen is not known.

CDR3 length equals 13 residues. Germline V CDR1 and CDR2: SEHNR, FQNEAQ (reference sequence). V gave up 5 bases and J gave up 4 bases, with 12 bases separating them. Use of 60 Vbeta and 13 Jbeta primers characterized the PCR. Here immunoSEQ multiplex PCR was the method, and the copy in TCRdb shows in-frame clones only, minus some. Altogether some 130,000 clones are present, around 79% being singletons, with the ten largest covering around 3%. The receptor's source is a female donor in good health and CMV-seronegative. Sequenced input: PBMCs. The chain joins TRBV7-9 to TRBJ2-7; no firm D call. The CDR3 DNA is TGTGCCAGCAGCCCCTCCCGGGTATACGAGCAGTACTTC. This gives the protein CASSPSRVYEQYF.